Listed below are T cell receptor beta chains from one sample, sequenced in a study of glioma-infiltrating T cells. MiXCR was run by TCRdb on the multiplex PCR reads, yielding one entry per CDR3 protein. Among roughly 120,000 distinct CDR3 sequences, about 23% were seen once, and the ten largest hold 15%. Sequencing was done on a sample of glioma tissue, nonneoplastic brain tissue, or PBMCs (not recorded which). The receptors originated from a human donor with low-grade glioma or glioblastoma, undergoing nonglioma brain surgery, or in good health (not recorded which). CDR3s include the opening cysteine and the closing phenylalanine or tryptophan. The D gene is left open where the match is weak. Where a row states a size, it is once, few, many or the class of an expanded clone; other rows omit it.

size,J,D,V,CDR3,DNA
few,TRBJ2-4,NA,TRBV7-9,CASSLAAGTIFRAKNIQYF,TGTGCCAGCAGCTTAGCCGCCGGGACGATATTCCGGGCCAAAAACATTCAGTACTTC
many,TRBJ1-5,NA,TRBV18,CASSPIDDRDQPQHF,TGTGCCAGCTCACCAATTGACGACCGAGATCAGCCCCAGCATTTT
many,TRBJ2-1,NA,TRBV27,CASSLSVRTEQFF,TGTGCCAGCAGTTTATCGGTCCGGACAGAGCAGTTCTTC
many,TRBJ2-5,NA,TRBV7-2,CASSLGQNQETQYF,TGTGCCAGCAGCTTAGGACAGAACCAAGAGACCCAGTACTTC
few,TRBJ1-3,NA,TRBV4-2,CASSQEGKPISGNTIYF,TGTGCCAGCAGCCAAGAGGGCAAGCCAATCTCTGGAAACACCATATATTTT
many,TRBJ2-3,NA,TRBV6-2/TRBV6-3,CASSYSPDTSTDTQYF,TGTGCCAGCAGTTACTCGCCAGATACTAGCACAGATACGCAGTATTTT
many,TRBJ2-1,NA,TRBV2,CASRPVILKNEQFF,TGTGCCAGCAGGCCCGTCATTTTGAAGAATGAGCAGTTCTTC
few,TRBJ2-1,NA,TRBV2,CASSIRAASYNEQFF,TGTGCCAGCAGTATTCGGGCGGCATCCTACAATGAGCAGTTCTTC
many,TRBJ2-2,NA,TRBV27,CASRTVNTGELFF,TGTGCCAGCAGGACTGTGAACACCGGGGAGCTGTTTTTT
NA,TRBJ2-5,NA,TRBV12-3/TRBV12-4,CASSLKGARGETQYF,TGTGCCAGCAGTTTAAAAGGAGCCAGAGGGGAGACCCAGTACTTC
many,TRBJ1-2,NA,TRBV28,CASSPGGVANYGYTF,TGTGCCAGCAGTCCGGGGGGGGTAGCTAACTATGGCTACACCTTC
NA,TRBJ2-4,NA,TRBV5-1,CASSSGENIQYF,TGCGCCAGCAGCTCCGGGGAAAACATTCAGTACTTC
few,TRBJ2-2,TRBD1,TRBV2,CASSLQGENTGELFF,TGTGCCAGCAGTTTACAGGGGGAGAACACCGGGGAGCTGTTTTTT
many,TRBJ2-7,NA,TRBV7-2,CASSLLVGTTSEQYF,TGTGCCAGCAGCTTGCTCGTCGGGACAACAAGCGAGCAGTACTTC
many,TRBJ1-1,NA,TRBV3-1,CASSQNPPSPEAFF,TGTGCCAGCAGCCAAAATCCCCCATCCCCCGAAGCTTTCTTT
NA,TRBJ2-6,NA,TRBV5-1,CAIGTGSSGANVLTF,TGCGCCATCGGAACGGGATCCTCTGGGGCCAACGTCCTGACTTTC
NA,TRBJ2-7,NA,TRBV9,CASSVGSGSNEQYF,TGTGCCAGCAGCGTAGGTTCAGGGTCCAACGAGCAGTACTTC
NA,TRBJ2-7,NA,TRBV30,CAWSDERSGSYEQYF,TGTGCCTGGAGTGATGAACGGTCGGGCTCCTACGAGCAGTACTTC
NA,TRBJ2-3,TRBD1,TRBV19,CASSTRRDRGTDTQYF,TGTGCCAGTAGTACGCGCCGGGACAGGGGAACAGATACGCAGTATTTT
many,TRBJ1-5,NA,TRBV19,CASSIDLADRNQPQHF,TGTGCCAGTAGTATAGATCTGGCAGACCGCAATCAGCCCCAGCATTTT
medium-sized,TRBJ2-1,TRBD2,TRBV20-1,CSARSLAGGDYNEQFF,TGCAGTGCTAGAAGTTTAGCGGGAGGTGACTACAATGAGCAGTTCTTC
NA,TRBJ1-5,NA,TRBV27,CASSPRRGCDYSNQPQHF,TGTGCCAGCAGCCCAAGGCGGGGTTGTGACTATAGCAATCAGCCCCAGCATTTT
many,TRBJ2-3,NA,TRBV4-2,CASSRGDTDTQYF,TGTGCCAGCAGCCGGGGGGACACAGATACGCAGTATTTT
many,TRBJ2-1,NA,TRBV19,CASSSWGSEQFF,TGTGCCAGTAGTTCCTGGGGGAGTGAGCAGTTCTTC
many,TRBJ2-7,NA,TRBV3-1,CASSQAGEQYF,TGTGCCAGCAGCCAAGCGGGGGAGCAGTACTTC
many,TRBJ2-7,TRBD2,TRBV6-1,CASSYGRERVEQYF,TGTGCCAGCAGTTATGGGCGGGAGAGGGTCGAGCAGTACTTC
NA,TRBJ2-5,TRBD1,TRBV5-4,CASSVVYRGETQYF,TGTGCCAGCAGCGTTGTTTACAGGGGCGAGACCCAGTACTTC
once,TRBJ2-7,TRBD1,TRBV6-1,CARRTGQRYEPSF,TGTGCCCGCAGGACAGGACAGCGGTACGAGCCGTCCTTC
few,TRBJ2-1,NA,TRBV7-9,CASSQSRTGPYNEQFF,TGTGCCAGCAGCCAATCTAGAACGGGCCCATACAATGAGCAGTTCTTC
many,TRBJ1-5,TRBD1,TRBV20-1,CSASWGQISNQPQHF,TGCAGTGCTAGTTGGGGACAGATTAGCAATCAGCCCCAGCATTTT
many,TRBJ1-5,NA,TRBV4-1,CASSYPGSWGYSNQPQHF,TGCGCCAGCAGCTACCCGGGATCCTGGGGGTATAGCAATCAGCCCCAGCATTTT
many,TRBJ2-1,NA,TRBV24-1,CATSTQGAPSNEQFF,TGTGCCACCAGTACGCAGGGAGCGCCTAGTAATGAGCAGTTCTTC
once,TRBJ1-1,NA,TRBV29-1,CSVEPPAEALF,TGCAGCGTTGAACCTCCCGCTGAAGCTCTCTTT